This TCR beta chain was sequenced during a study of shared clonotypes between healthy human individuals. Study information: Three plates were used per donor for CD4 naive, three for CD4 memory, two for CD8 naive and one for CD8 memory.

This CDR3 region has 16 residues. Germline CDR1 is PRHDT and CDR2 is FYEKMQ (reference sequence). Deletions cut 2 bases from V and 0 bases from J, with 12 bases between. Naive CD8 cells were CD45RO-negative, positively selected for CCR7, excluding terminally differentiated effector memory CD45RA+ cells. Only in-frame clones appear in the TCRdb table, and some are missing; sequencing was by immunoSEQ multiplex PCR. Seen here are around 1,900,000 clones, just over 90% observed once, and the top ten hold about 1.7%. The sample taken for sequencing was naive CD8+ T cells from PBMCs. This sequence originates from a man aged 18 to 30 in good health. Some clones in this sample may be carry-over from other donors' samples. This sequence joins TRBV13 and TRBJ2-3, with D possibly TRBD2 on 6 matching bases. CDR3 in DNA: TGTGCCAGCAGCTTATTGGCGGGACTTAGCACAGATACGCAGTATTTT. Its protein is CASSLLAGLSTDTQYF.